What follows are 23 T cell receptor beta chains derived from one specimen sequenced in a study of blood T cell repertoires in COVID-19. Profiling relied on immunoSEQ multiplex PCR, and the TCRdb table lists in-frame clones only, not all of them. The sample includes about 170,000 clones, about 80% seen only once; the top ten take approximately 2.6%. The sequencing sample was made of peripheral blood. These receptors originate from a human donor with acute or convalescent COVID-19. The donor label of this sample is uncertain.

The J gene is TRBJ2-1, the V gene TRBV7-3; D possibly corresponds to TRBD1 (6 bases). There are 13 residues in the CDR3. Between the trimmed V and J ends, which lost 5 bases and 6 bases, there was a span of 11 bases. CDR1 is SGHTA, CDR2 FQGTGA, per germline. The CDR3 DNA sequence: TGTGCCAGCAGCCTACAGGGTTTCAATGAGCAGTTCTTC. Its translation: CASSLQGFNEQFF.

The chain recombines TRBV11-2 with TRBJ2-1, with TRBD1 matching over 8 bases. After removal of 4 bases from V and 5 bases from J, the junction contained 7 bases not matched to a gene. CDR3 length: 15 residues. CDR1 and CDR2 (germline): SGHAT, FQNNGV. The CDR3 region is CASSSPWTGNNEQFF. The CDR3, as DNA: TGTGCCAGCAGCTCGCCCTGGACAGGGAACAATGAGCAGTTCTTC.

This clone was picked up one time. The J gene is TRBJ1-1, the V gene TRBV28; 11 bases match TRBD1. Germline V gene data show CDR1 as MDHEN and CDR2 as SYDVKM. This CDR3 has 16 amino acids. The J segment lost 1 base and the V segment lost 5 bases, leaving 6 bases of the junction unmatched. The CDR3 here is CASSGTGGRPNTEAFF. For the CDR3, the DNA is TGTGCCAGCAGTGGGACAGGGGGTCGCCCGAACACTGAAGCTTTCTTT.

The chain has TRBV30 and TRBJ2-5; 11 nucleotides match TRBD1. The CDR3 sequence is 14 residues long. The J segment lost 1 base and the V segment lost 3 bases, leaving 1 base of the junction unmatched. Germline assignment: CDR1 GTSNPN and CDR2 SVGIG (reference sequence). The CDR3 loop is CAWRGTGGQETQYF. The CDR3 bases are TGTGCCTGGAGGGGGACAGGGGGCCAAGAGACCCAGTACTTC. Full variable domain (outside the CDR3, taken from reference TRBV30 and TRBJ2-5): SQTIHQWPATLVQPVGSPLSLECTVEGTSNPNLYWYRQAAGRGLQLLFYSVGIGQISSEVPQNLSASRPQDRQFILSSKKLLLSDSGFYLCAWRGTGGQETQYFGPGTRLLVL.

V and J are TRBV2 and TRBJ2-7, with 9 bases matching TRBD1. V dropped 10 bases and J dropped 10; count of bases not matched to a gene: 8. Germline-derived CDR1 and CDR2 are SNHLY and FYNNEI. This CDR3 is 11 amino acids long. The CDR3 DNA reads TGTGCCACATTTGACAGGGGGTATCAGTACTTC. This translates into CATFDRGYQYF. Full variable domain (missing parts from reference TRBV2 and TRBJ2-7): EPEVTQTPSHQVTQMGQEVILRCVPISNHLYFYWYRQILGQKVEFLVSFYNNEISEKSEIFDDQFSVERPDGSNFTLKIRSTKLEDSAMYFCATFDRGYQYFGPGTRLTVT.

CDR3 bases: TGTGCCGGGGGGGACAGGGAAGAGACCCAGTACTTC. This codes for CAGGDREETQYF. The V call is TRBV5-7, the J call TRBJ2-5; 9 nucleotides match TRBD1. TRBV5-7 has ORF status, its function being uncertain. The CDR3 extends over 12 amino acids. J lost 3 bases, V lost 10 bases, and 4 bases had no gene match.

V usage is TRBV7-3 and J usage is TRBJ2-7; D is undetermined. Germline V CDR1 and CDR2: SGHTA, FQGTGA. The CDR3 is 14 amino acids. Trimming shortened V by 5 bases and J by 1 base, and 12 bases separated the two germline ends. Here the CDR3 DNA reads TGTGCCAGCAGCGCGCAACCTACTTCCTACGAGCAGTACTTC. This sequence encodes CASSAQPTSYEQYF.

The chain is built from TRBV12-3 or TRBV12-4 and TRBJ2-7; 7 nucleotides match TRBD2. V was clipped by 3 bases and J by 2 bases; unmatched bases: 1. This CDR3 region has 13 residues. The CDR3 protein is CASSFRGAYEQYF. DNA of the CDR3: TGTGCCAGCAGTTTCCGGGGGGCCTACGAGCAGTACTTC.

The chain recombines TRBV19 with TRBJ1-4, with D maybe TRBD1 (6 bases). Germline-derived CDR1 and CDR2 are LNHDA and SQIVND (reference sequence). Trimming took 4 bases from V and 0 from J, leaving 12 bases between them. CDR3 length: 16 residues. The CDR3 DNA sequence: TGTGCCAGTAGTAGGAACAGGGCCGCAACTAATGAAAAACTGTTTTTT. The encoded protein is CASSRNRAATNEKLFF.

This clone appeared once. This chain connects TRBV6-2 or TRBV6-3 to TRBJ2-1, with 12 bases identical to TRBD1. The length of the CDR3 is 16 residues. CDR1 and CDR2 (germline): MNHEY, SVGEGT. V dropped 2 bases and J dropped 10; count of bases not matched to a gene: 9. The CDR3 DNA sequence: TGTGCCAGCAGTTACGGGGGGACAGGGGGCTATGGCGAGCAGTTCTTC. Translated: CASSYGGTGGYGEQFF.

In its sample, this clone was seen a few times. The chain couples TRBV11-2 to TRBJ1-4, with D maybe TRBD1 (6 bases). This CDR3 is built from 15 residues. V gave up 4 bases and J gave up 11 bases, with 20 bases separating them. Germline lookup yields CDR1 SGHAT and CDR2 FQNNGV. The chain's CDR3 is CASSSLQGTIVKLFF. The DNA for the CDR3 is TGTGCCAGCAGCTCCCTTCAGGGGACGATTGTGAAACTGTTTTTT.

The chain employs TRBV5-4 and TRBJ2-1; D may be TRBD2 (6 bases). CDR1 and CDR2 (germline): SGHNT, YYREEE (reference sequence). The ends were cut back, 0 bases at V and 3 bases at J, with 13 bases in the middle. CDR3 length: 16 amino acids. The CDR3: CASSLVWGEVYNEQFF. CDR3 nucleotides: TGTGCCAGCAGCTTGGTTTGGGGGGAGGTCTACAATGAGCAGTTCTTC.

This chain uses TRBV7-9 with TRBJ1-3, with 7 bases that match TRBD1. From germline, CDR1 is SEHNR and CDR2 FQNEAQ (reference sequence). V dropped 3 bases and J dropped 0; count of bases not matched to a gene: 5. The CDR3 has 16 amino acids. The DNA for the CDR3 is TGTGCCAGCAGCTTGTCGAGGGGGCCCTCTGGAAACACCATATATTTT. This sequence encodes CASSLSRGPSGNTIYF.

The chain carries TRBV2 and TRBJ2-1, with TRBD2 matching 10 bases. CDR1 is SNHLY, CDR2 FYNNEI, per germline. This CDR3 is built from 14 residues. V gave up 6 bases and J gave up 4 bases; unmatched junction bases: 3. The CDR3 region has the DNA TGTGCCAGCAGGGTAGCGGGGGGTTACAATGAGCAGTTCTTC. The encoded protein is CASRVAGGYNEQFF.

V usage is TRBV5-8 and J usage is TRBJ1-2; D perhaps matches TRBD1 (6 bases). Trimming pared 5 bases from V and 7 bases from J, leaving 18 bases between. Germline V lookup: CDR1 SGHTS, CDR2 YDEGEE. This CDR3 contains 14 residues. In nucleotides, the CDR3 is TGTGCCAGCAGACAACGGACAGATTTTGGTGGCTACACCTTC. It codes for CASRQRTDFGGYTF.

This clone appeared once. This chain uses TRBV6-5 with TRBJ2-7; D perhaps matches TRBD2 (7 bases). With 7 bases removed from V and 3 bases from J, the gap between germline ends came to 13 bases. The CDR3 has 13 residues. CDR1 and CDR2 from the germline V gene are MNHEY and SVGAGI. CDR3 residues: CASIRGGSYEQYF. In DNA, the CDR3 is TGTGCCAGCATAAGGGGGGGCAGCTACGAGCAGTACTTC.

This chain links TRBV7-3 with TRBJ1-1, with D hard to call. V shed 8 bases and J shed 0 bases, with 10 bases lying between them. Germline-derived CDR1 and CDR2 are SGHTA and FQGTGA. The CDR3 length is 13 residues. DNA of the CDR3: TGTGCCAGCCCTACCGTGGTGAACACTGAAGCTTTCTTT. This gives the protein CASPTVVNTEAFF.

The chain links TRBV5-4 to TRBJ2-2; tentatively, D is TRBD1 (5 bases). CDR3 length equals 13 residues. V gave up 8 bases and J gave up 3 bases, with 11 bases separating them. Germline assignment: CDR1 SGHNT and CDR2 YYREEE (reference sequence). CDR3: CASRQGYTGELFF. The CDR3 DNA reads as TGTGCCAGTCGTCAGGGATACACCGGGGAGCTGTTTTTT. Supplemented by reference TRBV5-4 and TRBJ2-2, the full variable domain reads ETGVTQSPTHLIKTRGQQVTLRCSSQSGHNTVSWYQQALGQGPQFIFQYYREEENGRGNFPPRFSGLQFPNYSSELNVNALELDDSALYLCASRQGYTGELFFGEGSRLTVL.

This chain uses TRBV7-3 with TRBJ2-7; a possible D gene is TRBD2 (7 bases). In germline, CDR1 is SGHTA, CDR2 FQGTGA. Trimming shortened V by 5 bases and J by 4 bases, and 12 bases separated the two germline ends. CDR3 length equals 13 residues. In DNA, the CDR3 is TGTGCCAGCAGCCCGGGGGGCAGATACGAGCAGTACTTC. It specifies CASSPGGRYEQYF.

J is TRBJ1-2 and V is TRBV7-8; D is undetermined. Germline V CDR1 and CDR2: SGHVS, FQNEAQ. CDR3 length equals 14 residues. V was shortened by 2 bases and J by 1 base, with 8 bases between the two germline ends. CDR3 bases: TGTGCCAGCAGCTTAATGGCGGTTAACTATGGCTACACCTTC. Amino acids: CASSLMAVNYGYTF.

The chain carries TRBV5-1 and TRBJ2-1; 11 nucleotides line up with TRBD1. Germline V gene lookup returns CDR1 SGHRS and CDR2 YFSETQ. The CDR3 is 15 amino acids. Trimming cost V 0 bases and J 9 bases; bases outside gene matches: 5. CDR3 region: CASSLDGQGAGEQFF. The DNA for the CDR3 is TGCGCCAGCAGCTTGGACGGACAGGGGGCCGGTGAGCAGTTCTTC.

V usage is TRBV19 and J usage is TRBJ2-1; 11 positions agree with TRBD2. The V and J ends lost 3 bases and 9 bases, in that order; junction bases with no gene match: 7. Germline V gene data show CDR1 as LNHDA and CDR2 as SQIVND (reference sequence). The CDR3 is made up of 15 amino acids. CDR3 sequence: CASSITSGSRVEQFF. The CDR3 DNA sequence: TGTGCCAGTAGTATTACTAGCGGGAGTAGGGTTGAGCAGTTCTTC.

V usage is TRBV29-1 and J usage is TRBJ2-3, with TRBD2 matching 7 bases. With V trimmed by 4 bases and J by 8 bases, 0 bases remained unmatched. The CDR3 covers 10 residues. Per the germline V gene, CDR1 is SQVTM and CDR2 is ANQGSEA. CDR3 in amino acids: CSVGGGTQYF. DNA for the CDR3: TGCAGCGTTGGGGGGGGTACGCAGTATTTT.